These T cell receptor beta chains were read from a single sample in a study of T cells in Graves' hyperthyroidism and ophthalmopathy. TCRdb passed the multiplex PCR reads through MiXCR, listing each CDR3 protein once. The sample carries approximately 520,000 distinct CDR3 sequences, around 20% recorded once. The sequenced material came from blood. These TCRs come from a man in his late teens or twenties with Graves' hyperthyroidism. CDR3s leave out the opening cysteine and the closing phenylalanine or tryptophan.

CDR3: ASSVALGDPYEQY
J: TRBJ2-7
length: 13
V: TRBV9

CDR3: ATSRETRGETQY
J: TRBJ2-5
length: 12
V: TRBV15

CDR3: AISGAGDQETQY
J: TRBJ2-5
length: 12
V: TRBV6-1

CDR3: ASRQGQGGYT
J: TRBJ1-2
length: 10
V: TRBV12-3/TRBV12-4

CDR3: ASSEAWAVSYEQY
J: TRBJ2-7
length: 13
V: TRBV6-1

CDR3: ATSDGFDHEQY
J: TRBJ2-7
length: 11
V: TRBV24-1

CDR3: SVEDLVDTIY
J: TRBJ1-3
length: 10
V: TRBV29-1

CDR3: ASSSGGGYQETQY
J: TRBJ2-5
length: 13
V: TRBV5-4

CDR3: ASSTDRPNYGYT
J: TRBJ1-2
length: 12
V: TRBV12-3/TRBV12-4

CDR3: ASSVGDRGSTEAF
J: TRBJ1-1
length: 13
V: TRBV9

CDR3: ASSDGTGDTGELF
J: TRBJ2-2
length: 13
V: TRBV6-1

CDR3: ASSMSETGELF
J: TRBJ2-2
length: 11
V: TRBV6-2/TRBV6-3

CDR3: ASGLGLGRETQY
J: TRBJ2-5
length: 12
V: TRBV12-5

CDR3: ASSPGQGPQPQH
J: TRBJ1-5
length: 12
V: TRBV3-1

CDR3: AWSVLPGQSYEQY
J: TRBJ2-7
length: 13
V: TRBV30

CDR3: ASSQRTGGLGIAEAF
J: TRBJ1-1
length: 15
V: TRBV4-1

CDR3: ASSVTGGFRGELF
J: TRBJ2-2
length: 13
V: TRBV6-1

CDR3: ASSPEGDYGYT
J: TRBJ1-2
length: 11
V: TRBV6-1

CDR3: SASNRVGGEQY
J: TRBJ2-7
length: 11
V: TRBV20-1

CDR3: ATSPGGSNQPQH
J: TRBJ1-5
length: 12
V: TRBV24-1